The 24 T cell receptor beta chains presented below share a single source sample, sequenced in a study of HIV-infected children after antiretroviral therapy interruption. The TCR library was built from RNA with a 3' RACE protocol and unique molecular identifiers. Using its own MiXCR run on the 3' RACE reads, TCRdb lists one record per CDR3 protein. The data show about 15,000 distinct CDR3 sequences, with about 3.7% seen just once and 5% to 6% held by the top ten. Treatment of the sample: PENTA 11 planned treatment interruption arm or continuous ART arm. The sequences come from CD45RA+ CD4+ T cells from PBMCs, collected from a donor given antiretroviral therapy, either interrupted or continuous. Subset in this sample: naive CD4+ CD45RA+ CD45RO- T cells. The receptors stem from a child between 2 and 17 years old with HIV.

This clonotype is termed medium-sized. J is TRBJ2-2 and V is TRBV27, with TRBD1 as a possible D gene (5 bases). The CDR3 loop spans 19 amino acids. In germline, CDR1 is MNHEY, CDR2 SMNVEV (reference sequence). Deletions cut 3 bases from V and 1 base from J, with 21 bases between. For the CDR3, the DNA is TGTGCCAGCAGTTTGTTTTTAGGTCAGGGTCCGAGGAACACCGGGGAGCTGTTTTTT. It yields the protein CASSLFLGQGPRNTGELFF.

At least ten counts were recorded for this clonotype. Germline and junction disagree at one end, which may indicate a read error. The V call is TRBV5-1, the J call TRBJ2-3; TRBD1 aligns across 10 bases. This CDR3 is 15 amino acids long. Germline CDR1 is SGHRS and CDR2 is YFSETQ. The CDR3, as DNA: TGCGCCAGCAGTTTGGGACAGGGGAAAGGAGATACGCAGTATTTT. This translates into CASSLGQGKGDTQYF.

This clonotype was counted a few times. The genes are TRBV5-6 and TRBJ2-3; D is unresolved. Germline loops: CDR1 SGHDT, CDR2 YYEEEE. Trimming removed 0 bases at V and 1 base at J, with 6 bases between. The CDR3 covers 14 residues. DNA of the CDR3: TGTGCCAGCAGCTTGGAGACCGGCACAGATACGCAGTATTTT. This codes for CASSLETGTDTQYF.

This clonotype is medium-sized. This chain uses TRBV15 with TRBJ1-2; 9 bases are a match to TRBD1. The V segment lost 0 bases and the J segment 8 bases; nucleotides outside the gene matches: 7. In germline, CDR1 is LNHNV, CDR2 YYDKDF (reference sequence). The CDR3 consists of 15 residues. This CDR3 reads CATSRDSRTGVGYTF. In nucleotides, the CDR3 is TGTGCCACCAGCAGAGATTCCCGGACAGGGGTAGGCTACACCTTC.

At least ten counts were recorded for this clonotype. The chain employs TRBV6-6 and TRBJ2-5, with TRBD2 as a possible D gene (5 bases). Germline loops: CDR1 MNHNY, CDR2 SVGAGI (reference sequence). V dropped 2 bases and J dropped 4 bases, with 11 bases sitting between them. CDR3 length: 14 amino acids. The CDR3 spells CASSYAGIGETQYF. The DNA for the CDR3 is TGTGCCAGCAGTTACGCGGGTATAGGAGAGACCCAGTACTTC.

Many counts were recorded for this clonotype. The genes are TRBV5-1 and TRBJ2-1; D is undetermined. Germline assignment: CDR1 SGHRS and CDR2 YFSETQ. The ends were cut back, 0 bases at V and 9 bases at J, with 10 bases in the middle. The CDR3 sequence is 13 residues long. The CDR3 sequence: CASSLAGFTEQFF. The CDR3 nucleotides read TGCGCCAGCAGCTTGGCCGGCTTCACTGAGCAGTTCTTC.

This clonotype occurred many times. V and J are TRBV24-1 and TRBJ2-5, with D tentatively TRBD1 or TRBD2 (5 bases each). Germline values: CDR1 KGHDR, CDR2 SFDVKD. CDR3 length: 14 amino acids. With 3 bases removed from V and 4 bases from J, the gap between germline ends came to 11 bases. The CDR3 DNA sequence: TGTGCCACCAGTGATACGGGGCTGAGAGAGACCCAGTACTTC. Its translation: CATSDTGLRETQYF.

This clonotype is medium-sized. This chain joins TRBV20-1 and TRBJ2-1; D gene unclear. V dropped 4 bases and J dropped 7 bases, with 20 bases sitting between them. From germline, CDR1 is DFQATT and CDR2 SNEGSKA (reference sequence). The CDR3 is 15 amino acids. This CDR3 reads CSANGAASSRNEQFF. CDR3 nucleotides: TGCAGTGCTAATGGTGCGGCCTCGTCCAGGAATGAGCAGTTCTTC.

This clonotype came up many times. The V and J genes are TRBV18 and TRBJ2-1; possible D gene TRBD2, 5 bases. The CDR3 is 12 residues long. Germline loops: CDR1 KGHSH, CDR2 LQKENI. The V and J ends lost 5 bases and 6 bases respectively, with 8 bases between them. The CDR3 DNA reads TGTGCCAGCTCAACGGAGGCCAATGAGCAGTTCTTC. Its protein is CASSTEANEQFF.

This clonotype was seen many times. The V call is TRBV3-1, the J call TRBJ1-2; D call uncertain. This CDR3 has 11 amino acids. With 1 base removed from V and 7 bases from J, the gap between germline ends came to 4 bases. Germline V gene data show CDR1 as LGHDT and CDR2 as YNNKEL (reference sequence). Here the CDR3 DNA reads TGTGCCAGCAGCCAAGCGAGTGGCTACACCTTC. It codes for CASSQASGYTF.

This clonotype is labeled as medium-sized. The chain recombines TRBV5-4 with TRBJ2-7; D is tentatively TRBD1 or TRBD2 (5 bases each). The CDR3 covers 16 residues. The V gene's germline CDR1 is SGHNT and CDR2 YYREEE (reference sequence). V dropped 0 bases and J dropped 5 bases, with 18 bases sitting between them. CDR3 nucleotide sequence: TGTGCCAGCAGCTTGGCCGGGTCGAGGGGAGTTAACGAGCAGTACTTC. It is translated as CASSLAGSRGVNEQYF.

This clonotype appeared many times. The DNA for the CDR3 is TGTGCTAGTGGTTTGGTATTTCGAGGAGGCACATCCTATGGCTACACCTTC. Residues: CASGLVFRGGTSYGYTF. V and J are TRBV12-5 and TRBJ1-2; no reliable D call. This CDR3 region has 17 residues. Germline values: CDR1 LGHNT, CDR2 FRNRAP. Trimming took 0 bases from V and 4 from J, leaving 18 bases between them.

At least ten counts were recorded for this clonotype. This sequence joins TRBV29-1 and TRBJ2-3; 10 bases fit TRBD1. CDR1 and CDR2 from the germline V gene are SQVTM and ANQGSEA. The CDR3 is made up of 17 amino acids. V shed 2 bases, J shed 3 bases, and the junction held 11 bases outside the gene matches. The chain's CDR3 is CSVEKSSWDRGTDTQYF. DNA for the CDR3: TGCAGCGTTGAAAAATCGTCCTGGGACAGGGGTACAGATACGCAGTATTTT.

This clonotype has at least ten counts. The chain has TRBV9 and TRBJ1-5; D possibly corresponds to TRBD1 (6 bases). CDR1 is SGDLS, CDR2 YYNGEE, per germline. V was cut by 4 bases and J by 4 bases, with 9 bases left in between. CDR3 length equals 13 residues. The CDR3 sequence: CASSQTGNQPQHF. The CDR3 nucleotides are TGTGCCAGCAGCCAAACAGGGAATCAGCCCCAGCATTTT.

Within the sample, this clonotype is medium-sized. The genes are TRBV7-3 and TRBJ2-3; D call uncertain. Trimming stripped 4 bases from V and 4 bases from J, with 9 bases between. Looked up from germline, CDR1 is SGHTA and CDR2 is FQGTGA. The CDR3 runs to 13 residues. CDR3 in amino acids: CASSSARSDTQYF. The CDR3 DNA sequence: TGTGCCAGCAGCTCCGCGAGATCAGATACGCAGTATTTT.

This clonotype is labeled medium-sized (0.01 to 0.1%). The J gene is TRBJ2-1, the V gene TRBV5-4; 8 bases align to TRBD2. This CDR3 is 15 amino acids long. Germline V gene lookup returns CDR1 SGHNT and CDR2 YYREEE (reference sequence). The ends lost 2 bases at V and 4 bases at J; junction bases unmatched: 5. The CDR3 is CASSLRASGYNEQFF. Written as DNA, the CDR3 is TGTGCCAGCAGCTTAAGGGCTAGCGGGTACAATGAGCAGTTCTTC.

This clonotype has only a few counts. V is TRBV20-1 and J is TRBJ1-4, with no clear D. Germline V gives CDR1 DFQATT, CDR2 SNEGSKA (reference sequence). CDR3 length: 14 amino acids. Trimming pared 6 bases from V and 3 bases from J, leaving 14 bases between. CDR3 DNA: TGCAGTGCCCCCGTCGGGGTCCCTAATGAAAAACTGTTTTTT. Translated, it gives CSAPVGVPNEKLFF.

This clonotype was counted at least ten times. The chain combines TRBV28 with TRBJ2-6; D unclear. Trimming took 2 bases from V and 0 from J, leaving 5 bases between them. Looked up from germline, CDR1 is MDHEN and CDR2 is SYDVKM. There are 15 residues in the CDR3. The CDR3 DNA reads as TGTGCCAGCAGTTTAAGCAGCTCTGGGGCCAACGTCCTGACTTTC. Translated: CASSLSSSGANVLTF.

This clonotype is large by share. The chain employs TRBV18 and TRBJ2-6, with D unclear. This CDR3 has 15 residues. Trimming shortened V by 4 bases and J by 0 bases, and 7 bases separated the two germline ends. From germline, CDR1 is KGHSH and CDR2 LQKENI. The CDR3 sequence is CASSQDISGANVLTF. Written as DNA, the CDR3 is TGTGCCAGCTCACAGGATATCTCTGGGGCCAACGTCCTGACTTTC.

This clonotype was found many times. V usage is TRBV12-3 or TRBV12-4 and J usage is TRBJ1-1; D is unresolved. Trimming left V 8 bases short and J 2 bases short, with 12 bases between. CDR3 length equals 13 residues. CDR3 loop: CASAKGRNTEAFF. The CDR3 coding sequence is TGTGCCAGCGCCAAAGGACGTAACACTGAAGCTTTCTTT.

This clonotype was recorded at least ten times. The J gene is TRBJ2-5, the V gene TRBV28; 10 bases match TRBD2. With V trimmed by 3 bases and J by 5 bases, 9 bases remained unmatched. CDR1 is MDHEN and CDR2 is SYDVKM in the germline V gene. The CDR3 runs to 16 residues. CDR3 amino acids: CASSFSRLAGVETQYF. The DNA of the CDR3 is TGTGCCAGCAGTTTCTCTCGCCTAGCGGGAGTCGAGACCCAGTACTTC.

This clonotype showed up many times. The chain couples TRBV2 to TRBJ2-6, with TRBD2 as a possible D gene (6 bases). Trimming pared 8 bases from V and 2 bases from J, leaving 19 bases between. Germline CDR1 and CDR2: SNHLY and FYNNEI. The CDR3 spans 17 residues. The CDR3 region is CASDSSQGGTGANVLTF. For the CDR3, the DNA is TGTGCCAGCGACTCGAGTCAGGGCGGGACTGGGGCCAACGTCCTGACTTTC.

Ten or more counts support this clonotype. One end of the junction does not line up with germline, which may come from a read error. This chain uses TRBV13 with TRBJ1-2, with D tentatively TRBD1 (5 bases). The CDR3 has 12 residues. Germline lookup yields CDR1 PRHDT and CDR2 FYEKMQ (reference sequence). The CDR3 nucleotides are TGTGCCAGCAGCCCAGGGACCTTCACACCAGTCTTC. Encoded protein: CASSPGTFTPVF.

This clonotype was picked up many times. V and J are TRBV5-5 and TRBJ2-5, with TRBD1 as a possible D gene (5 bases). This CDR3 has 12 residues. The V end lost 4 bases, the J end lost 2 bases, and 6 bases lay between the germline ends. Germline CDR1 and CDR2: SGHKS and YYEKEE (reference sequence). The chain's CDR3 is CASSPGQETQYF. The CDR3, as DNA: TGTGCCAGCAGCCCAGGGCAAGAGACCCAGTACTTC. Supplemented by reference TRBV5-5 and TRBJ2-5, the full variable domain reads DAGVTQSPTHLIKTRGQQVTLRCSPISGHKSVSWYQQVLGQGPQFIFQYYEKEERGRGNFPDRFSARQFPNYSSELNVNALLLGDSALYLCASSPGQETQYFGPGTRLLVL.